The source of this TCR beta chain is a study of T cell responses to AZD1222 COVID-19 vaccine. General study points: Scientists sampled the repertoires only once the peak T cell response had passed. Clonal diversity may have been underestimated, and the donors were mostly white British, with more females than males.

With respect to this clone: Its antigen is not known.

Profiling relied on immunoSEQ multiplex PCR, and the TCRdb table lists in-frame clones only, not all of them. The sample includes more than 85,000 clones, 85% to 90% of them seen just once. V lost 7 bases, J lost 6 bases, and 21 bases lay in between. The CDR3 runs to 15 residues. Germline V lookup: CDR1 MNHEY, CDR2 SMNVEV (reference sequence). This receptor was taken from an adult in good health. The rearrangement joins TRBV27 to TRBJ1-2; D is perhaps TRBD1 (5 bases). This specimen consisted of peripheral blood, obtained on day 0 of AZD1222 vaccination. The CDR3 DNA is TGTGCCAGCACCGAAAAAACAGGATTCCTTCATGGCTACACCTTC. Encoded protein: CASTEKTGFLHGYTF.